This T cell receptor (beta chain) was documented in a study of T cell responses to AZD1222 COVID-19 vaccine. Findings and limits, study-wide: White British people made up most donors, females outnumbered males, and clonal diversity was possibly underestimated. Per reports, nearly half of all spike-specific TCRs target regions that are unmutated in variants. Spike-specific TCR repertoires showed rising breadth and depth after two AZD1222 doses.

On this clone itself: The antigen is unknown.

Using immunoSEQ multiplex PCR, the repertoire was profiled, and TCRdb retains in-frame clones only, with some absent. The sample carries about 74,000 clones, 80% to 95% recorded once. The CDR3 is made up of 13 amino acids. Germline CDR1 MNHEY, CDR2 SVGAGI. V was clipped by 8 bases and J by 11 bases; unmatched bases: 11. The chain has TRBV6-5 and TRBJ1-2; 10 bases match TRBD1. The material was peripheral blood, obtained 28 days after the second AZD1222 dose. This TCR was recovered from an adult who received the AZD1222 COVID-19 vaccine. In DNA, the CDR3 is TGTGCCAGCTTGGTCTTGGGACAGGGGAAATACACCTTC. This sequence encodes CASLVLGQGKYTF.